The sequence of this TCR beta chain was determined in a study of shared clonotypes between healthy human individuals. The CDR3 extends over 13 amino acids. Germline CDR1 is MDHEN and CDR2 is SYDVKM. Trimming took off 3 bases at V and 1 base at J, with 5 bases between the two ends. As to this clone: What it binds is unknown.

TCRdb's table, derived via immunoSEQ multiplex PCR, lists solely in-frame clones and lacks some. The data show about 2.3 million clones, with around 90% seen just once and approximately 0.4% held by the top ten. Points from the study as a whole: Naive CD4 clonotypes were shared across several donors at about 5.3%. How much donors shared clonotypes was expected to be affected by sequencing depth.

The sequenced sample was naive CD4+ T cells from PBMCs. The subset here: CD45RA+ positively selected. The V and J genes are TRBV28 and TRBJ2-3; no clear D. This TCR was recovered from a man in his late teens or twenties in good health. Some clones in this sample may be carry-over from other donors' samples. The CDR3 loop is CASSLARTDTQYF. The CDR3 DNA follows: TGTGCCAGCAGTTTGGCTCGCACAGATACGCAGTATTTT.